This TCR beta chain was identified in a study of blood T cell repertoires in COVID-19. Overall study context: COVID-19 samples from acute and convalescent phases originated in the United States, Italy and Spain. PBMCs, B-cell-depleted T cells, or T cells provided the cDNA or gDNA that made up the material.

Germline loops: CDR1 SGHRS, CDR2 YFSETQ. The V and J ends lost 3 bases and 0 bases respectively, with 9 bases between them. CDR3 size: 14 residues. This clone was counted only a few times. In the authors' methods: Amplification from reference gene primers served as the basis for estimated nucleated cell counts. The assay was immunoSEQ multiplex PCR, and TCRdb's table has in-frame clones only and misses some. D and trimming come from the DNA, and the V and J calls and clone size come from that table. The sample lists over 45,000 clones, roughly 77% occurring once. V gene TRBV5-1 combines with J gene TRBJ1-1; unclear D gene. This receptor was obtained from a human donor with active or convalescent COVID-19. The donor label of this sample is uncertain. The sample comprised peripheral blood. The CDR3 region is CASSWTEVNTEAFF. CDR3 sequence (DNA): TGCGCCAGCAGCTGGACTGAGGTGAACACTGAAGCTTTCTTT.